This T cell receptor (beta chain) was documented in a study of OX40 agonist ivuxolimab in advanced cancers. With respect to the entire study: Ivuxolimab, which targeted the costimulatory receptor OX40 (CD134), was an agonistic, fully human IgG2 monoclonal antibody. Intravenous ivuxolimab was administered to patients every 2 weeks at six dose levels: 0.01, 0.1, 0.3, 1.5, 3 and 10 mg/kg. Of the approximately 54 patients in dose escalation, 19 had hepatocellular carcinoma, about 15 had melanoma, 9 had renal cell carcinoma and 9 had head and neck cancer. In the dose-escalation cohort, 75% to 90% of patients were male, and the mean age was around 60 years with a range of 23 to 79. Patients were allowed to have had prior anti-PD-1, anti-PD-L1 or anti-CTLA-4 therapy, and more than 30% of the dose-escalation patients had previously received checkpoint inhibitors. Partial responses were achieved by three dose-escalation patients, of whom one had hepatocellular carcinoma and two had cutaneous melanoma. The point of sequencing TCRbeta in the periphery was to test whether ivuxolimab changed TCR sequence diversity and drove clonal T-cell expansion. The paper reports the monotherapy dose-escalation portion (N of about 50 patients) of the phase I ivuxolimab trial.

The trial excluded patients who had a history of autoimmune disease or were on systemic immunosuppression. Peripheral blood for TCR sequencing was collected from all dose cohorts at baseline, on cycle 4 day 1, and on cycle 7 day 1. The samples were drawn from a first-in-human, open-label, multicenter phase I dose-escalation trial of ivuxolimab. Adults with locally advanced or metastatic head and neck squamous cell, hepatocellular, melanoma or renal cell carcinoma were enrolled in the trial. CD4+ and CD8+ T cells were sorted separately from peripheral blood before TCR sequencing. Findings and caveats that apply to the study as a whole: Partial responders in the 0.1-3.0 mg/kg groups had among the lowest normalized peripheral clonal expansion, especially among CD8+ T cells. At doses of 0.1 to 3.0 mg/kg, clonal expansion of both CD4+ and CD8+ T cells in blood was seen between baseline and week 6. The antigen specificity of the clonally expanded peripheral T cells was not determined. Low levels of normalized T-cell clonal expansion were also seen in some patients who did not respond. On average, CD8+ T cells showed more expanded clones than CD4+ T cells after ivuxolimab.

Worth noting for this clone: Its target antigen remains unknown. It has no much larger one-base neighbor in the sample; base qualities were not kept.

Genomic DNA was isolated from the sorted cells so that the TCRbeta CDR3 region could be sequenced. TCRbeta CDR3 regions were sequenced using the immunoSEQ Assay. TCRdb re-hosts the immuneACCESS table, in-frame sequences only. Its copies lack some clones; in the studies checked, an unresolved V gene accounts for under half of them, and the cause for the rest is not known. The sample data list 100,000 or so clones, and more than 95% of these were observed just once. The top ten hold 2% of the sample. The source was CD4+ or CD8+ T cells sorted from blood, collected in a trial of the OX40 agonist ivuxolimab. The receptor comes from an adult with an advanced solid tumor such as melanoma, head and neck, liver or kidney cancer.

The DNA is TGTGCCAGCAGCACTAGCGGGGGGCCCAAGACAGATACGCAGTATTTT. It translates as CASSTSGGPKTDTQYF. This chain is built from TRBV9 and TRBJ2-3, and TRBD2 aligns with 12 junction nucleotides. The CDR3 numbers 16 residues from cysteine through phenylalanine. Only the CDR3 DNA stays, 48 bases, in frame from base 1. CDR1 and CDR2 are drawn from the germline V gene: SGDLS, YYNGEE. At the junction V is shortened by 4 bases and J by 3 bases; bases outside the gene matches: 6.